A single sample is the source of the 21 T cell receptor beta chains below, sequenced in a study of control samples from healthy donors and cancer patients. The assay was immunoSEQ multiplex PCR, and TCRdb's table has in-frame clones only and misses some. Among about 160,000 clones listed, approximately 90% were seen once. The specimen sequenced was blood. These receptors originate from a man aged 25-45 years in good health.

This chain connects TRBV28 to TRBJ1-2; D is unclear. This CDR3 is 11 amino acids long. V gave up 8 bases and J gave up 5 bases, with 9 bases separating them. Germline values: CDR1 MDHEN, CDR2 SYDVKM. CDR3 DNA sequence: TGTGCCAGCGGTGCAGTTTATGGCTACACCTTC. Translation gives CASGAVYGYTF.

This clone was recorded only once. The chain employs TRBV11-1 and TRBJ1-4; D is perhaps TRBD1 (5 bases). CDR3 length equals 15 residues. The V gene lost 5 bases and the J gene lost 5 bases, with 15 bases spanning the gap. Germline CDR1 SGHAT, CDR2 FQDESV (reference sequence). The CDR3 bases are TGTGCCAGCAGCCCCTTCTCGGGACGGAATGAAAAACTGTTTTTT. It specifies CASSPFSGRNEKLFF.

This chain joins TRBV7-2 and TRBJ2-7; D is ambiguous. The V end lost 5 bases, the J end lost 2 bases, and 10 bases lay between the germline ends. This CDR3 contains 13 residues. Germline-derived CDR1 and CDR2 are SGHTA and FQGNSA. CDR3: CASSTIAAYEQYF. DNA of the CDR3: TGTGCCAGCAGCACCATTGCGGCCTACGAGCAGTACTTC.

The gene calls are TRBV28 and TRBJ1-1, with D uncertain. In germline, CDR1 is MDHEN, CDR2 SYDVKM. The CDR3 runs 13 residues. Trimming shortened V by 5 bases and J by 5 bases, and 12 bases separated the two germline ends. This CDR3 reads CASSPGPRTEAFF. The CDR3 DNA sequence: TGTGCCAGCAGTCCCGGCCCCCGGACTGAAGCTTTCTTT.

The V call is TRBV5-4, the J call TRBJ2-6; no clear D gene. The germline CDR1 and CDR2 sequences are SGHNT and YYREEE (reference sequence). Trimming stripped 0 bases from V and 4 bases from J, with 11 bases between. This CDR3 is built from 16 residues. The CDR3 loop is CASSLEGAVGANVLTF. The DNA for the CDR3 is TGTGCCAGCAGCTTGGAAGGTGCCGTGGGGGCCAACGTCCTGACTTTC.

The count of this clone is one. The chain links TRBV7-8 to TRBJ1-2; tentatively, D is TRBD1 (6 bases). CDR1 SGHVS and CDR2 FQNEAQ come from the germline V gene. This CDR3 comprises 13 residues. Trimming left V 5 bases short and J 2 bases short, with 9 bases between. CDR3: CASSPDSNYGYTF. Written as DNA, the CDR3 is TGTGCCAGCAGCCCGGACAGCAACTATGGCTACACCTTC.

The chain combines TRBV5-5 with TRBJ2-3, with 13 bases matching TRBD2. The ends lost 4 bases at V and 4 bases at J; junction bases unmatched: 3. Germline V gene sequence: CDR1 SGHKS, CDR2 YYEKEE (reference sequence). CDR3 length equals 15 residues. The CDR3 nucleotides read TGTGCCAGCAGCCCAGGACTAGCGGGAGCAGATACGCAGTATTTT. It is translated as CASSPGLAGADTQYF. The full variable domain, completed using reference TRBV5-5 and TRBJ2-3, is DAGVTQSPTHLIKTRGQQVTLRCSPISGHKSVSWYQQVLGQGPQFIFQYYEKEERGRGNFPDRFSARQFPNYSSELNVNALLLGDSALYLCASSPGLAGADTQYFGPGTRLTVL.

The chain employs TRBV2 and TRBJ1-5; possibly TRBD1 for D (5 bases). CDR1 is SNHLY, CDR2 FYNNEI, per germline. The ends were cut back, 6 bases at V and 5 bases at J, with 17 bases in the middle. CDR3 size: 15 residues. The CDR3 DNA is TGTGCCAGCAGCTATATCCAGGGTACTGATCAGCCCCAGCATTTT. It yields the protein CASSYIQGTDQPQHF.

The chain employs TRBV11-2 and TRBJ2-1; the D is unclear. Germline CDR1 SGHAT, CDR2 FQNNGV. V lost 3 bases to trimming and J lost 5 bases, with 5 bases between them. The CDR3 has 12 residues. This CDR3 is CASSFGHNEQFF. Written as DNA, the CDR3 is TGTGCCAGCAGCTTTGGGCACAATGAGCAGTTCTTC.

The rearrangement joins TRBV2 to TRBJ1-5; tentatively, D is TRBD1 (5 bases). The CDR3 extends over 14 amino acids. Trimming pared 1 base from V and 5 bases from J, leaving 9 bases between. Germline V lookup: CDR1 SNHLY, CDR2 FYNNEI. CDR3 coding DNA: TGTGCCAGCAGTGAAGGACAGAACCATCAGCCCCAGCATTTT. The encoded protein is CASSEGQNHQPQHF.

This clone came up a few times. The chain combines TRBV5-7 with TRBJ1-5, with D tentatively TRBD1 (6 bases). TRBV5-7 is marked as an open reading frame, function uncertain. There are 18 residues in the CDR3. V was cut by 2 bases and J by 0 bases, with 18 bases left in between. The CDR3 loop is CASSFGDRRNYSNQPQHF. CDR3 nucleotides: TGTGCCAGCAGCTTTGGCGACAGGCGTAATTATAGCAATCAGCCCCAGCATTTT.

The V and J genes are TRBV28 and TRBJ1-5; D is perhaps TRBD1 (5 bases). Trimming stripped 3 bases from V and 3 bases from J, with 15 bases between. The germline CDR1 and CDR2 sequences are MDHEN and SYDVKM. This CDR3 is built from 16 residues. The chain's CDR3 is CASSLEGLRNNQPQHF. The DNA of the CDR3 is TGTGCCAGCAGTTTGGAGGGGCTAAGAAACAATCAGCCCCAGCATTTT.

The chain couples TRBV11-2 to TRBJ2-2; 10 bases line up with TRBD2. The CDR3 is 18 residues long. The V and J ends lost 5 bases and 7 bases, in that order; junction bases with no gene match: 16. CDR1 is SGHAT, CDR2 FQNNGV, per germline. In DNA form, the CDR3 reads TGTGCCAGCAGCCGCCCGGTCTATAGCGGGAGGTCAAGCGGGGAGCTGTTTTTT. This translates into CASSRPVYSGRSSGELFF.

The chain links TRBV9 to TRBJ1-1; D is perhaps TRBD1 (6 bases). Germline V gene sequence: CDR1 SGDLS, CDR2 YYNGEE. V lost 0 bases and J lost 2, with 14 bases in between. The CDR3 spans 16 residues. CDR3 sequence reads: CASSVAPGQRNTEAFF. The CDR3 nucleotides read TGTGCCAGCAGCGTAGCCCCCGGACAGCGAAACACTGAAGCTTTCTTT.

V is TRBV5-5 and J is TRBJ2-2; D gene ambiguous. V was pared by 3 bases and J by 6 bases, with 9 bases between. The CDR3 runs 13 residues. Germline values: CDR1 SGHKS, CDR2 YYEKEE (reference sequence). CDR3 coding DNA: TGTGCCAGCAGCTGGAGTCCCTCCGGGGAGCTGTTTTTT. Protein product: CASSWSPSGELFF.

The rearrangement joins TRBV7-9 to TRBJ1-5, with a tentative D call TRBD1 (6 bases). The CDR3 runs to 12 residues. V was cut by 3 bases and J by 7 bases, with 7 bases left in between. From germline, CDR1 is SEHNR and CDR2 FQNEAQ (reference sequence). The CDR3 reads CASSFGQQPQHF. CDR3 sequence (DNA): TGTGCCAGCAGCTTTGGACAGCAGCCCCAGCATTTT.

The genes are TRBV19 and TRBJ2-3, with 7 bases lining up with TRBD2. The CDR3 loop spans 15 amino acids. With V trimmed by 5 bases and J by 2 bases, 7 bases remained unmatched. The germline CDR1 and CDR2 sequences are LNHDA and SQIVND (reference sequence). Here the CDR3 reads CASSWRETVTDTQYF. CDR3 coding DNA: TGTGCCAGTAGTTGGCGGGAGACCGTCACAGATACGCAGTATTTT.

The rearrangement links TRBV12-3 or TRBV12-4 to TRBJ1-2, with 8 bases matching TRBD1. The CDR3 covers 13 residues. J was trimmed by 6 bases and V by 3 bases; bases with no gene match: 3. In nucleotides, the CDR3 is TGTGCCAGCAGTTTTAGGACAGGGCATGGCTACACCTTC. It translates to CASSFRTGHGYTF.

The chain employs TRBV3-1 (or the pseudogene TRBV3-2) and TRBJ2-3; 9 bases align to TRBD2. The CDR3 has 15 amino acids. Germline V lookup: CDR1 LGHDT, CDR2 YNNKEL (reference sequence). V trimming: 1 base; J trimming: 3 bases; junction bases outside the gene matches: 2. The CDR3 sequence is CASSQGGGATDTQYF. The DNA of the CDR3 is TGTGCCAGCAGCCAAGGCGGGGGGGCAACAGATACGCAGTATTTT.

The rearrangement links TRBV4-1 to TRBJ1-2; D remains unclear. Trimming took off 0 bases at V and 3 bases at J, with 11 bases between the two ends. CDR1 is MGHRA and CDR2 is YSYEKL in the germline V gene. The CDR3 totals 15 residues. The CDR3 DNA reads TGCGCCAGCAGCCAAGAGAATTATCGGGACTATGGCTACACCTTC. This encodes CASSQENYRDYGYTF.

This chain uses TRBV5-5 with TRBJ2-1; 7 bases agree with TRBD1. The ends lost 2 bases at V and 5 bases at J; junction bases unmatched: 10. The CDR3 loop spans 16 amino acids. Germline V gene sequence: CDR1 SGHKS, CDR2 YYEKEE (reference sequence). Written as DNA, the CDR3 is TGTGCCAGCAGCTTTGGCAGGACAGGAGGCCACAATGAGCAGTTCTTC. Its translation is CASSFGRTGGHNEQFF.